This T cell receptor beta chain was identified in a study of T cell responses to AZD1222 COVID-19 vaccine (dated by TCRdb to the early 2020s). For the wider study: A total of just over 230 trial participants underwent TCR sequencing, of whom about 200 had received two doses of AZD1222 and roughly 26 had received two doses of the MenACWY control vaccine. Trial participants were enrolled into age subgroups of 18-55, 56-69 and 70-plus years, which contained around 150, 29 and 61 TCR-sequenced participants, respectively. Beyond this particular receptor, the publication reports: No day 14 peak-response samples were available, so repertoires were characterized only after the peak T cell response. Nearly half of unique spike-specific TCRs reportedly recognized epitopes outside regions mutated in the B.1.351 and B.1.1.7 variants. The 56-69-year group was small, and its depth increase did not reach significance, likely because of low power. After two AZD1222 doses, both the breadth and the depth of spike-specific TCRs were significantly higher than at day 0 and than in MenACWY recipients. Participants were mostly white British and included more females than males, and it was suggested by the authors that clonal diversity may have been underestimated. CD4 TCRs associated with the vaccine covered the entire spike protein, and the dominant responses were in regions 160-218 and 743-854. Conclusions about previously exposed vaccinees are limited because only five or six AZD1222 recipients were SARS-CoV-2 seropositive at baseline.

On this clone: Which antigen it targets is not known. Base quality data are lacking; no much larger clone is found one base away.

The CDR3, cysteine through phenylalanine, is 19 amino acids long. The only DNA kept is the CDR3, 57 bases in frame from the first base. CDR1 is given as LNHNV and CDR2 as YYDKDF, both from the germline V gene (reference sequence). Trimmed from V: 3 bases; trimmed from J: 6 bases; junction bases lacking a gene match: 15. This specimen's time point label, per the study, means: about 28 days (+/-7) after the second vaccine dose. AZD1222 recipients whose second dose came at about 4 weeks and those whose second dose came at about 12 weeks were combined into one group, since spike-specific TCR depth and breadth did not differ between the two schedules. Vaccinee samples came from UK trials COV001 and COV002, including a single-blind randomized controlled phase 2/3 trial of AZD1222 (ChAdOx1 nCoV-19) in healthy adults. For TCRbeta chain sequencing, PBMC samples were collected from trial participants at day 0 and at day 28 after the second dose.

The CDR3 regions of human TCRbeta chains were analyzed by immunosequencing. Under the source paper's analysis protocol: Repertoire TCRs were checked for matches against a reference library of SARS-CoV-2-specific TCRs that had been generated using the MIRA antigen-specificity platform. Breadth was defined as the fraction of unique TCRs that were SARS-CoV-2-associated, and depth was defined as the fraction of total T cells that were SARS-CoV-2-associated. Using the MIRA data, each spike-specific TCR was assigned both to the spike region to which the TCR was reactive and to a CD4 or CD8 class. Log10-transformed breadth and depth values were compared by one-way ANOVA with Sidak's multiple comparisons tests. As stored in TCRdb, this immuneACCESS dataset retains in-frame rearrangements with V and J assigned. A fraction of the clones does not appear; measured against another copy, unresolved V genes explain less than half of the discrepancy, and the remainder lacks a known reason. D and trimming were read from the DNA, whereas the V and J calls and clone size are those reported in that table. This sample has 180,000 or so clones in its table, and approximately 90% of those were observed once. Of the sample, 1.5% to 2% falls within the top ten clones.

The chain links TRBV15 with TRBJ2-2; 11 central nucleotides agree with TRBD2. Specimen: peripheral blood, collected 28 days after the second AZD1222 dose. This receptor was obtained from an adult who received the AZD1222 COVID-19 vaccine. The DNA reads TGTGCCACCAGCAGGATTAGCGGGAGGGCCAGTTTTGTCTCCGGGGAGCTGTTTTTT. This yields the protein CATSRISGRASFVSGELFF.